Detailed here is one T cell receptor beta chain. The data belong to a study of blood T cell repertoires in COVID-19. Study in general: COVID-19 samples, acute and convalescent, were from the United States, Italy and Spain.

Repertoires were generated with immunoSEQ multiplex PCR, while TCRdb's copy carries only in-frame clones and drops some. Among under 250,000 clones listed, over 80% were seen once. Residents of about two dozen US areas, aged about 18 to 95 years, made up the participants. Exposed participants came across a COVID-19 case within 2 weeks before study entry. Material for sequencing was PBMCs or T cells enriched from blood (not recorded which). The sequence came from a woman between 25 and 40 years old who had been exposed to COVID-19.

DNA of the CDR3: TGTGCCAGCAGCAAAGCGGACGGGGTTTACGAGCAGTACTTC. This sequence encodes CASSKADGVYEQYF. The rearrangement uses TRBV21-1 and TRBJ2-7; the table names TRBD2, a call not compared with the DNA. TRBV21-1 is annotated as a pseudogene. The CDR3 has 14 amino acids.